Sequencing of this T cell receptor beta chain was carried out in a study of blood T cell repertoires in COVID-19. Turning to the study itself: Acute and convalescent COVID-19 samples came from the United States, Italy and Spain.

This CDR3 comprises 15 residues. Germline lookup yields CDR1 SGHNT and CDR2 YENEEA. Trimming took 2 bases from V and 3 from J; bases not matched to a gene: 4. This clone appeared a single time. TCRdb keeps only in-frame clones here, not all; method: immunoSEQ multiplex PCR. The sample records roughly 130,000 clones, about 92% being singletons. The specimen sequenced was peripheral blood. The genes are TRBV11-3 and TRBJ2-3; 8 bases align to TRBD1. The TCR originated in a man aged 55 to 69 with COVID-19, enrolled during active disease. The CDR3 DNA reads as TGTGCCAGCAGCTTAAGGCAGGGGGCGACAGATACGCAGTATTTT. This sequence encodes CASSLRQGATDTQYF.